What follows is one T cell receptor beta chain and its context. Its antigen remains unidentified. This sample stems from a study of chemoradiotherapy in HPV16-positive cancers. CDR1 and CDR2 from the germline V gene are KGHSH and LQKENI. The CDR3 spans 16 residues. Deletions cut 0 bases from V and 0 bases from J, with 9 bases between. Overall study findings and caveats: Candidate HPV-specific clones and E7-related TCR motifs grew in tumor during treatment. Better recurrence-free survival went with HPV-responsive T-cell expansion in HPV16-positive patients.

Produced via immunoSEQ multiplex PCR; TCRdb's table is partial and in-frame only. The sample lists approximately 12,000 clones, around 87% occurring once. The starting material was blood, obtained from a patient who underwent chemoradiotherapy. The chain joins TRBV18 to TRBJ2-1; D gene uncertain. The receptor was derived from a human donor with HPV-associated anogenital cancer. In DNA form, the CDR3 reads TGTGCCAGCTCACCACCGAGGCAGAGCTCCTACAATGAGCAGTTCTTC. Encoded protein: CASSPPRQSSYNEQFF.